This T cell receptor beta chain appears in the sequencing data of a study of cytomegalovirus exposure and HLA in healthy donors. Study-wide context: Falling in the Caucasian-associated ancestry cluster were 65% to 90% of around 370 genotyped donors.

Primers: 60 Vbeta forward and 13 Jbeta reverse. Measured with immunoSEQ multiplex PCR; TCRdb has only the in-frame clones, and not every one. The table includes 130,000 or so clones, around 83% detected once. This clone was seen only once. Germline CDR1 reads SGHRS; CDR2 reads YFSETQ. This CDR3 is built from 12 residues. V gave up 0 bases and J gave up 5 bases, with 6 bases separating them. This clonotype originated in a woman between 25 and 40 years old in good health and CMV-seropositive. The chain employs TRBV5-1 and TRBJ2-7, with D perhaps TRBD1 (5 bases). Source material: PBMCs. The CDR3 here is CASSLARDEQYF. The CDR3 DNA reads TGCGCCAGCAGCTTGGCCAGGGACGAGCAGTACTTC. The full variable domain, with the rest looked up from reference TRBV5-1 and TRBJ2-7, is KAGVTQTPRYLIKTRGQQVTLSCSPISGHRSVSWYQQTPGQGLQFLFEYFSETQRNKGNFPGRFSGRQFSNSRSEMNVSTLELGDSALYLCASSLARDEQYFGPGTRLTVT.